The source of this T cell receptor beta chain is a study of cytomegalovirus exposure and HLA in healthy donors. Study-wide context: Earlier work reported 100 million or so unique TCR beta sequences from about 170 million T cells. Across about 400 genotyped donors, over 70% landed in the Caucasian-associated ancestry cluster. Findings of the study overall: Later, an analysis showed that TCR beta chains associated with HLA were more clonally expanded than others that were equally common. Owing to their indistinguishability, certain V segments, notably TRBV6-2 and TRBV6-3, were excluded.

Researchers ran the PCR with 60 Vbeta and 13 Jbeta primers. The protocol was immunoSEQ multiplex PCR, while the TCRdb copy is restricted to in-frame clones and leaves out a portion. The data hold 170,000 or so clones, with 75% to 90% observed a single time. The V and J ends lost 5 bases and 0 bases, in that order; junction bases with no gene match: 7. Per germline, CDR1 SNHLY and CDR2 FYNNEI. This CDR3 region has 16 residues. A word on this clone: Its antigen is not known.

Sequencing was performed on PBMCs. This TCR came from a woman younger than 30 in good health and CMV-seronegative. The J gene is TRBJ1-3, the V gene TRBV2; 7 nucleotides match TRBD1. CDR3: CASSRSRDSSGNTIYF. For the CDR3, the DNA is TGTGCCAGCAGTAGGTCCCGGGACAGCTCTGGAAACACCATATATTTT.